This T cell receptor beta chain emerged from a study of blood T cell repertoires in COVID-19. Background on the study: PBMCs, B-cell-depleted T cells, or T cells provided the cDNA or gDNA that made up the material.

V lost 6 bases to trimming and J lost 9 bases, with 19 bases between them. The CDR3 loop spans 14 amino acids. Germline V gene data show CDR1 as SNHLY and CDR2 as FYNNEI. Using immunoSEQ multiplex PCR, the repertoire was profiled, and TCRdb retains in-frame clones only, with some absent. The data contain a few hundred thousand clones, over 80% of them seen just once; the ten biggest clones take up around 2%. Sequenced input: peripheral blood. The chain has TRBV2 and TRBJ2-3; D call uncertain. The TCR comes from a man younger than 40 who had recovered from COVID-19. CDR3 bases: TGTGCCAGCAGGCCTGAGGTGTTCGAGTACACGCAGTATTTT. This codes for CASRPEVFEYTQYF.